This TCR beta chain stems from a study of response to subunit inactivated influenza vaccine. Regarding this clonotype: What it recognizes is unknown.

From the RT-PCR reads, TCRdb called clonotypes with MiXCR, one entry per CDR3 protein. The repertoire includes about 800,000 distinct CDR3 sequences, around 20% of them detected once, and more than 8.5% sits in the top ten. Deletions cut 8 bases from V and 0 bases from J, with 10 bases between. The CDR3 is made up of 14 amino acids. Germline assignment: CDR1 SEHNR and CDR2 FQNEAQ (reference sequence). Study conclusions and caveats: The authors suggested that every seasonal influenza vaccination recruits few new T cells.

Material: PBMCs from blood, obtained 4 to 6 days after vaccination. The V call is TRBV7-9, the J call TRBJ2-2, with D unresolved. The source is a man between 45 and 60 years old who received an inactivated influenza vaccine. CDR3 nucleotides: TGTGCCAGCGTCGTGTTCGCGAACACCGGGGAGCTGTTTTTT. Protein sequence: CASVVFANTGELFF.